This record covers a single TCR beta chain. Its antigen is undetermined. The source of the sample is a study of blood T cells in healthy people across ages. Study-level points and caveats: Because donor CMV status was unknown, expanded clonotype changes were possibly confounded. Both naive CD4+ cell counts and diversity were greater in long-lived donors than in aged donors.

A sample-barcoded 5' primer and a J-beta primer mix were used in a second PCR of about 6 to 12 cycles. All samples gave at least 3 million CDR3-containing paired-end reads. TCRdb re-derived calls from the 5' RACE reads in MiXCR, one entry per CDR3 protein. The repertoire consists of around 1.5 million distinct CDR3 sequences, with roughly a third occurring once and the leading ten covering roughly 10%. The CDR3 runs 16 residues. Germline V CDR1 and CDR2: MDHEN, SYDVKM. Trimming took 3 bases from V and 8 from J, leaving 19 bases between them. The TCR comes from a woman in her twenties or thirties in good health. The chain couples TRBV28 to TRBJ1-4, with D possibly matching TRBD1 (5 bases). The sequenced sample was blood. The CDR3 region has the DNA TGTGCCAGCAGTTTCCGTATTCGGGGCCCCGGGGAAAAACTGTTTTTT. Residues: CASSFRIRGPGEKLFF.